This TCR beta chain was recovered during a study of response to subunit inactivated influenza vaccine. This clonotype was observed at least ten times. TCRdb re-analysed the RT-PCR reads in MiXCR, keeping a single row per CDR3 protein. This repertoire shows hundreds of thousands of distinct CDR3 sequences, roughly 12% found once; its top ten account for 11%. The CDR3 length is 12 residues. Trimming removed 2 bases at V and 6 bases at J, with 6 bases between. Germline CDR1 SGHAT, CDR2 FQNNGV. The sample also formed part of further work on T cells expressing NK-cell markers. That source adds: Synthesis of TCR beta cDNA relied on 5'RACE template switching carrying UMIs. In sorted CD3+CD56+NKG2C+, CD3+CD56+NKG2C- and CD3+CD56-NKG2C+ T cells, TCR beta repertoires were obtained. HCMV seropositivity marked seven of the eight sequenced donors; one was seronegative. Top CD8+ clonotypes included the dominant CD3+CD56+NKG2C+ clonotypes in 6 or 7 donors.

Sequencing was performed on PBMCs from blood, taken on the day of vaccination. The chain combines TRBV11-2 with TRBJ2-3, with D possibly being TRBD2 (5 bases). The source is a middle-aged man who received an inactivated influenza vaccine. CDR3 loop: CASSLTGDTQYF. The CDR3, as DNA: TGTGCCAGCAGCTTAACGGGGGATACGCAGTATTTT.